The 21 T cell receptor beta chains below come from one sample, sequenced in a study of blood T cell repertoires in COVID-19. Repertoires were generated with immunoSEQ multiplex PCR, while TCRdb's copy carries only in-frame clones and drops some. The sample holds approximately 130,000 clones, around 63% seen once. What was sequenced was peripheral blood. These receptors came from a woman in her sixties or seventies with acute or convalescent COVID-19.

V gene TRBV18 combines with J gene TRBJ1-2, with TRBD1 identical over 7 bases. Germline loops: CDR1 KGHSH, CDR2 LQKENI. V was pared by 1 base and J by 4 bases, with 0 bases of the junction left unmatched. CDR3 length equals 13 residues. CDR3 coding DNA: TGTGCCAGCTCACCACAGGGGGCCTATGGCTACACCTTC. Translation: CASSPQGAYGYTF. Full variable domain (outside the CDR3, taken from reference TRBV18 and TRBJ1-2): NAGVMQNPRHLVRRRGQEARLRCSPMKGHSHVYWYRQLPEEGLKFMVYLQKENIIDESGMPKERFSAEFPKEGPSILRIQQVVRGDSAAYFCASSPQGAYGYTFGSGTRLTVV.

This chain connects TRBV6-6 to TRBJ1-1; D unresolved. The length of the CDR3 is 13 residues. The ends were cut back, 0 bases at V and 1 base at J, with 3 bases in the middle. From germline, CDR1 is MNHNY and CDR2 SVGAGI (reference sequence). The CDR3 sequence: CASSYSANTEAFF. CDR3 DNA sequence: TGTGCCAGCAGTTACTCGGCGAACACTGAAGCTTTCTTT.

The CDR3 DNA reads as TGTGCCAGTAGTATGTCCCGACGGGGGGAGCAGTTCTTC. Its protein product is CASSMSRRGEQFF. The V call is TRBV19, the J call TRBJ2-1; possible D gene TRBD2, 6 bases. Trimming took off 3 bases at V and 10 bases at J, with 13 bases between the two ends. The CDR3 covers 13 residues. CDR1 is LNHDA and CDR2 is SQIVND in the germline V gene (reference sequence).

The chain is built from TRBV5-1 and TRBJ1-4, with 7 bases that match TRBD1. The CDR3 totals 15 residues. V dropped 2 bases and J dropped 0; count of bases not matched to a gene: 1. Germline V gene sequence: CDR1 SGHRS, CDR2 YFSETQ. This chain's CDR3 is CASSFGQATNEKLFF. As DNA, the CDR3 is TGCGCCAGCAGCTTCGGACAGGCAACTAATGAAAAACTGTTTTTT. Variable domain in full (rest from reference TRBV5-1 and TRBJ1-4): KAGVTQTPRYLIKTRGQQVTLSCSPISGHRSVSWYQQTPGQGLQFLFEYFSETQRNKGNFPGRFSGRQFSNSRSEMNVSTLELGDSALYLCASSFGQATNEKLFFGSGTQLSVL.

CDR3 region: CASSLVGAHSNQPQHF. The CDR3 region has the DNA TGTGCCAGCAGCTTAGTTGGGGCGCATAGCAATCAGCCCCAGCATTTT. V gene TRBV7-8 combines with J gene TRBJ1-5; D possibly corresponds to TRBD1 (5 bases). The V and J ends lost 1 base and 0 bases respectively, with 10 bases between them. The CDR3 contains 16 residues. Per the germline V gene, CDR1 is SGHVS and CDR2 is FQNEAQ.

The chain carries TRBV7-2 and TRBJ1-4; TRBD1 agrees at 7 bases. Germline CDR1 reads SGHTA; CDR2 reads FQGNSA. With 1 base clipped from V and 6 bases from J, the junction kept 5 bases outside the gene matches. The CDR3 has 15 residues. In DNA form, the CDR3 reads TGTGCCAGCAGCTTAGACGCGACAGGGTATGAAAAACTGTTTTTT. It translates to CASSLDATGYEKLFF.

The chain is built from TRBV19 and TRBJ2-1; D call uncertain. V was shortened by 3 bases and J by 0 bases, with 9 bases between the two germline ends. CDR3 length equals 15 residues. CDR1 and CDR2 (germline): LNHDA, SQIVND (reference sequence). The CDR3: CASSMSFSSYNEQFF. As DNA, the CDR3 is TGTGCCAGTAGTATGTCGTTCAGCTCCTACAATGAGCAGTTCTTC. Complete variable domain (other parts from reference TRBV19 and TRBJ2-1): DGGITQSPKYLFRKEGQNVTLSCEQNLNHDAMYWYRQDPGQGLRLIYYSQIVNDFQKGDIAEGYSVSREKKESFPLTVTSAQKNPTAFYLCASSMSFSSYNEQFFGPGTRLTVL.

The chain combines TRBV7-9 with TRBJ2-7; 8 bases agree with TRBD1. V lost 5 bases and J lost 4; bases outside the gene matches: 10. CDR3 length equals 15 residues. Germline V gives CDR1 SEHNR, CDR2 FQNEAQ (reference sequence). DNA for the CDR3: TGTGCCAGCAGCCAGGACAGGGTTACTAATTACGAGCAGTACTTC. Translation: CASSQDRVTNYEQYF.

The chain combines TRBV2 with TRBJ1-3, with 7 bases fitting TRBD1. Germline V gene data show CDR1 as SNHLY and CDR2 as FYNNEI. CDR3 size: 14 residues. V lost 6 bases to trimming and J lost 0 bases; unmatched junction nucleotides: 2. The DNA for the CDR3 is TGTGCCAGCAGGACAGGGAGCTCTGGAAACACCATATATTTT. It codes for CASRTGSSGNTIYF.

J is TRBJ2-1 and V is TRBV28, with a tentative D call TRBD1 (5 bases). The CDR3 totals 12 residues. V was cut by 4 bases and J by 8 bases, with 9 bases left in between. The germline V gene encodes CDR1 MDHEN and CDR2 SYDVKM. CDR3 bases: TGTGCCAGCAGTTACGACAGCGATGAGCAGTTCTTC. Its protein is CASSYDSDEQFF.

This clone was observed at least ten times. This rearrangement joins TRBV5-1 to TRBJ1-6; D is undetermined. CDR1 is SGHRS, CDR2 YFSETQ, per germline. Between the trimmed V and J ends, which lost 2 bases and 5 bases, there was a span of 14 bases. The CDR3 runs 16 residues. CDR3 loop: CASSFTGTSNNSPLHF. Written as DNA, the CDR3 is TGCGCCAGCAGCTTTACGGGAACAAGTAATAATTCACCCCTCCACTTT. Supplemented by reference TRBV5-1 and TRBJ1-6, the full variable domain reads KAGVTQTPRYLIKTRGQQVTLSCSPISGHRSVSWYQQTPGQGLQFLFEYFSETQRNKGNFPGRFSGRQFSNSRSEMNVSTLELGDSALYLCASSFTGTSNNSPLHFGNGTRLTVT.

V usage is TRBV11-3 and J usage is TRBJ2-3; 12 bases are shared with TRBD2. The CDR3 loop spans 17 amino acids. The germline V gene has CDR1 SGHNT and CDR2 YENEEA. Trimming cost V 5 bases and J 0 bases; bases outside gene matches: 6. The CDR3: CASSPGTSGGSTDTQYF. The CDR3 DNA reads TGTGCCAGCAGCCCCGGAACTAGCGGGGGGAGCACAGATACGCAGTATTTT.

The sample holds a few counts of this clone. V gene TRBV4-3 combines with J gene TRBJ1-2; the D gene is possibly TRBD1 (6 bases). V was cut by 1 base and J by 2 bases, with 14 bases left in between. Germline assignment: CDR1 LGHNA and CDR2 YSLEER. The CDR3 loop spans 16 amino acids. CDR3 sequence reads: CASSQVGGQTNYGYTF. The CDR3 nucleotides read TGCGCCAGCAGCCAAGTTGGGGGACAAACCAACTATGGCTACACCTTC.

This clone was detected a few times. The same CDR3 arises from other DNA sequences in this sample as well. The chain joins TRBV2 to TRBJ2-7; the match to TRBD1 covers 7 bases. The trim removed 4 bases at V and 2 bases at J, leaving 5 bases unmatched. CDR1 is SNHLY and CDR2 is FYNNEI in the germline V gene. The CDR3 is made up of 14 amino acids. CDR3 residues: CASSAQTGAYEQYF. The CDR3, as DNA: TGTGCCAGCAGTGCCCAAACAGGGGCCTACGAGCAGTACTTC.

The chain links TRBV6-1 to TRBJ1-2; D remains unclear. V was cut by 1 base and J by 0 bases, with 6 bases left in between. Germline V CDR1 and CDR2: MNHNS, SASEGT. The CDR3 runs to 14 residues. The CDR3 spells CASSEGGANYGYTF. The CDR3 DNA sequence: TGTGCCAGCAGTGAAGGGGGAGCTAACTATGGCTACACCTTC.

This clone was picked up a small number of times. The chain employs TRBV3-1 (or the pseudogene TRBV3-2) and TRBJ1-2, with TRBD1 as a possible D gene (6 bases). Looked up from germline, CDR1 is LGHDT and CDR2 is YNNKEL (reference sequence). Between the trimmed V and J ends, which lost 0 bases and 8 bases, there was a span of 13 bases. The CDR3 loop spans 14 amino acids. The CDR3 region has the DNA TGTGCCAGCAGCCAAGAAGGCAGGGGCGGCGGCTACACCTTC. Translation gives CASSQEGRGGGYTF.

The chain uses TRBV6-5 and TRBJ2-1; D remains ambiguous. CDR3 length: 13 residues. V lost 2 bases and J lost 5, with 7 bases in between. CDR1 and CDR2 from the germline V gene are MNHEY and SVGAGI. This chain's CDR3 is CASSYRSHNEQFF. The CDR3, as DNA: TGTGCCAGCAGTTACCGGAGCCACAATGAGCAGTTCTTC.

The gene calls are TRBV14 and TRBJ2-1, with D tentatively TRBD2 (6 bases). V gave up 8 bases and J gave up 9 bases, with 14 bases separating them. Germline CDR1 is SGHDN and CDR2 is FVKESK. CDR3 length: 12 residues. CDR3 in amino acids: CASGGAQGEQFF. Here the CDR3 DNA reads TGTGCCAGCGGCGGGGCCCAGGGTGAGCAGTTCTTC.

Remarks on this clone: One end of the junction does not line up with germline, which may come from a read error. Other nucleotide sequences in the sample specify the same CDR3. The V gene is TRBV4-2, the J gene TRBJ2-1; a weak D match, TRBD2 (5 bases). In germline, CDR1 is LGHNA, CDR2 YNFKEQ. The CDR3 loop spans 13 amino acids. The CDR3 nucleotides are TGTGCCAGTAGCCAAGGACTCTCAAATGAGCAGTTCTTC. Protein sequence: CASSQGLSNEQFF.

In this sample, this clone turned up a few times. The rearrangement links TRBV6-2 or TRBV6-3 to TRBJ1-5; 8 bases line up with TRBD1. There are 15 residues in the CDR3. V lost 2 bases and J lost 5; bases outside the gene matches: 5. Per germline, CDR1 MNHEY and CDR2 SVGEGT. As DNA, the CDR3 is TGTGCCAGCAGTTACCCGTCACAGGGGGATCAGCCCCAGCATTTT. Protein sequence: CASSYPSQGDQPQHF.

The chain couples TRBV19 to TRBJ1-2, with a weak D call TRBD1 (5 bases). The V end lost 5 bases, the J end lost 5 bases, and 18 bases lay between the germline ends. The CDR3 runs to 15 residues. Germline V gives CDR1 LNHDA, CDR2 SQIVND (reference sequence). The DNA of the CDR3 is TGTGCCAGTAGTTTCGTCTCCAGGGTGGATTATGGCTACACCTTC. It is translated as CASSFVSRVDYGYTF.